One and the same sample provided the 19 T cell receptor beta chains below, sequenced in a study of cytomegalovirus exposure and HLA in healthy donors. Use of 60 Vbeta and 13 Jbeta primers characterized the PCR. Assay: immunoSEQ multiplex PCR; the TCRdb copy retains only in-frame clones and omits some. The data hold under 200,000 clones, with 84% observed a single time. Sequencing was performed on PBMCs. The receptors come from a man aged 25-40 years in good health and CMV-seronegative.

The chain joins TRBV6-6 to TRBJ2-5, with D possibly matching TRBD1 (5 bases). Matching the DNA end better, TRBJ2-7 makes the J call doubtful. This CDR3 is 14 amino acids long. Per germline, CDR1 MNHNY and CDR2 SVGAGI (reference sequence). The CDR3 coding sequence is TGTGCCAGCAGTTACTCGGCAGGGCCCTACGAGCAGTACTTC. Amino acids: CASSYSAGPYEQYF.

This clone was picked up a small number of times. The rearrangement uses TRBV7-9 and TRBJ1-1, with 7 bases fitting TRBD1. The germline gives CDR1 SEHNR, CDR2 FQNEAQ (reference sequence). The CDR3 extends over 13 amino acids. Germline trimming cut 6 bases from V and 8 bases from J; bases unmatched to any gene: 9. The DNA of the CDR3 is TGTGCCAGCAGGCGCTTGACAGGGACAGAAGCTTTCTTT. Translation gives CASRRLTGTEAFF.

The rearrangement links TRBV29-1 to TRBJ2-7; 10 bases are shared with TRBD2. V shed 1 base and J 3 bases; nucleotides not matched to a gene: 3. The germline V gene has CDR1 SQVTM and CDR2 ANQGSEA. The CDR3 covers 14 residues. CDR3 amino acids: CSVEGLAGDYEQYF. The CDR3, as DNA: TGCAGCGTTGAAGGCCTAGCGGGAGACTACGAGCAGTACTTC.

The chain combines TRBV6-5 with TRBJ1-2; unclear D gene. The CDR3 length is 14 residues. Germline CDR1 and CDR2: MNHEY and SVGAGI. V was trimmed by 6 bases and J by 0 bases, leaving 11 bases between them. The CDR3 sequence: CASRDLAANYGYTF. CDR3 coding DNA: TGTGCCAGCAGAGACCTAGCAGCTAACTATGGCTACACCTTC.

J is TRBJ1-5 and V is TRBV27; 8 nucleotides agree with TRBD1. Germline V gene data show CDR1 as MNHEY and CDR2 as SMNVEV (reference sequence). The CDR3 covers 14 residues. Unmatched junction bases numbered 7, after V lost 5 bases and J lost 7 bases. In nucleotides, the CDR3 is TGTGCCAGCAGTCCAACAGGGGGAGGCCAGCCCCAGCATTTT. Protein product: CASSPTGGGQPQHF.

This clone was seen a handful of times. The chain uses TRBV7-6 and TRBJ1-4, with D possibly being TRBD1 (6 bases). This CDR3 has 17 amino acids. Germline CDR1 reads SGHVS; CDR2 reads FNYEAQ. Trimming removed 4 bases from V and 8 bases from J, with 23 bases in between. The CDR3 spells CASSSGQRLGLWEKLFF. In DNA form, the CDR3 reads TGTGCCAGCAGCTCAGGACAGCGGCTCGGCTTGTGGGAAAAACTGTTTTTT.

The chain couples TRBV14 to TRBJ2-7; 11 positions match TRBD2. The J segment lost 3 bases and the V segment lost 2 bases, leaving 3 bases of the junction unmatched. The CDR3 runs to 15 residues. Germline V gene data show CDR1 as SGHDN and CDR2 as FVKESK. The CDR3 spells CASSQLAGGFYEQYF. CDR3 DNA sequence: TGTGCCAGCAGCCAACTAGCGGGAGGTTTCTACGAGCAGTACTTC.

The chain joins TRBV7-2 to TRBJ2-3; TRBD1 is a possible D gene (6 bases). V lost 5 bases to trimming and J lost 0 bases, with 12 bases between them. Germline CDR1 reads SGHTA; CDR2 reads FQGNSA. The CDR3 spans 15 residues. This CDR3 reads CASSTGTPSTDTQYF. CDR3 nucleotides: TGTGCCAGCAGCACAGGGACACCCAGCACAGATACGCAGTATTTT.

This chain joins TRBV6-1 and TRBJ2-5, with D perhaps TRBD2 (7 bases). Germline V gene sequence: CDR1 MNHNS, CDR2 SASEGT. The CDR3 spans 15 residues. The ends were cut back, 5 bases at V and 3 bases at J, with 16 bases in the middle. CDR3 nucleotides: TGTGCCAGCAGTCGGGGGGCCCTAGCAAAAGAGACCCAGTACTTC. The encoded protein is CASSRGALAKETQYF.

CDR3 bases: TGCGCCAGCAGCCACGATCCCCAGATCTACGAGCAGTACTTC. Protein product: CASSHDPQIYEQYF. The chain carries TRBV4-1 and TRBJ2-7; D is ambiguous. V was clipped by 3 bases and J by 3 bases, with 12 bases between them. Germline CDR1 and CDR2: MGHRA and YSYEKL. This CDR3 contains 14 residues.

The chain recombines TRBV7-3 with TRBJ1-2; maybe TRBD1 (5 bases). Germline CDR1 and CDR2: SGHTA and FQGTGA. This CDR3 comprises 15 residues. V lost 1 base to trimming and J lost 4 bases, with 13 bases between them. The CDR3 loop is CASSLRGDGPYGYTF. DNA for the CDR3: TGTGCCAGCAGCTTAAGGGGGGACGGACCCTATGGCTACACCTTC.

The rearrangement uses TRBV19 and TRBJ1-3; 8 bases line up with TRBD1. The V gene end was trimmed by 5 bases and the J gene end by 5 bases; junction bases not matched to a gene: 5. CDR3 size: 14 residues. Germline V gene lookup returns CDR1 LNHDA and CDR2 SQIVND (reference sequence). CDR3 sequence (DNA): TGTGCCAGTAGTGGGGGACAGGATAGAAACACCATATATTTT. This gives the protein CASSGGQDRNTIYF.

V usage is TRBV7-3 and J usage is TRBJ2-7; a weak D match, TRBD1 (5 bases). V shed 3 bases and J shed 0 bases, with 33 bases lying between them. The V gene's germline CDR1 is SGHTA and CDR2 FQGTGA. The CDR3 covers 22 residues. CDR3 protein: CASSFIRPSLLNRSLGSYEQYF. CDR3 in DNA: TGTGCCAGCAGCTTTATTAGGCCCTCACTCCTCAACAGGTCGTTAGGCTCCTACGAGCAGTACTTC.

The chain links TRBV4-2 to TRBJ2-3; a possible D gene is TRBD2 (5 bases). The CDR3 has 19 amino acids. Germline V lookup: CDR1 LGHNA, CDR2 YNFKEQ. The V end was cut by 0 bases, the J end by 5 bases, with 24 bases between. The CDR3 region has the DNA TGTGCCAGCAGCCAAGACGAATTCCGGGAAGCCCCGGCAGGAGATACGCAGTATTTT. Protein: CASSQDEFREAPAGDTQYF.

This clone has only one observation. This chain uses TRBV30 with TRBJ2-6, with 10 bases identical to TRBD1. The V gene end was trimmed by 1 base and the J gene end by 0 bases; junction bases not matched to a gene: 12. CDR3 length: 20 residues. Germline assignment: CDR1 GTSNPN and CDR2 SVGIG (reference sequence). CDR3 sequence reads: CAWSDRLLRTGGSGANVLTF. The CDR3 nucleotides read TGTGCCTGGAGTGATCGTCTGTTGAGGACAGGGGGCTCTGGGGCCAACGTCCTGACTTTC.

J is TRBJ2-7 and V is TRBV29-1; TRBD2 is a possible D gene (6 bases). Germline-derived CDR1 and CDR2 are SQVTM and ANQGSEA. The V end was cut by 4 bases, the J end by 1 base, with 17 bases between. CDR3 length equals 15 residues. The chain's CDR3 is CSVVRGLKGSYEQYF. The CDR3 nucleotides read TGCAGCGTTGTGCGGGGTCTCAAAGGGTCCTACGAGCAGTACTTC.

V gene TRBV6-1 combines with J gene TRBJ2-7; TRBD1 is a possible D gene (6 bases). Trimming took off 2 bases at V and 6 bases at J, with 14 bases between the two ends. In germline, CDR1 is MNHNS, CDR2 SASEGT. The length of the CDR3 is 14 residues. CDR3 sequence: CASSEWAGAGEQYF. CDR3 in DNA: TGTGCCAGCAGTGAATGGGCAGGGGCTGGCGAGCAGTACTTC.

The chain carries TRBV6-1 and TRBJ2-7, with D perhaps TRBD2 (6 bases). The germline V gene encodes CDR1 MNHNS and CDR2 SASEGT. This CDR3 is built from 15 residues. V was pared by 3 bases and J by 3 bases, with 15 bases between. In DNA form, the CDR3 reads TGTGCCAGCAGTGAGAGAATGCGGGGTTTCTACGAGCAGTACTTC. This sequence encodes CASSERMRGFYEQYF.

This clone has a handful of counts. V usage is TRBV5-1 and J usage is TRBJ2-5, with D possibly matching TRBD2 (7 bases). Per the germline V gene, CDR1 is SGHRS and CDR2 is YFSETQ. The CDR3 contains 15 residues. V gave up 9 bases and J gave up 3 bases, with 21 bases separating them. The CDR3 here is CATNAGGGVEETQYF. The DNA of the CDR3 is TGCGCCACCAATGCAGGAGGGGGGGTGGAAGAGACCCAGTACTTC.